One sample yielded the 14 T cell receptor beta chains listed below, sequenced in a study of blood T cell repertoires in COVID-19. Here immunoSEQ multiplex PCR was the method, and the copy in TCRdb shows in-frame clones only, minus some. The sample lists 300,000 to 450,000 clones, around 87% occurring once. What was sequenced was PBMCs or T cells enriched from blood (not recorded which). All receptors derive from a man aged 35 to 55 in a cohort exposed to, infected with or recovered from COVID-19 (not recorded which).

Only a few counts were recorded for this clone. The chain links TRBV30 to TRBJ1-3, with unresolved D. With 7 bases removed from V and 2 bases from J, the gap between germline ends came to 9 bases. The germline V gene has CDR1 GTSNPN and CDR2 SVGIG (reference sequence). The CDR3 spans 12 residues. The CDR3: CAFDSPGNTIYF. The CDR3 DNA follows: TGTGCCTTTGACTCGCCTGGAAACACCATATATTTT.

The CDR3 loop is CASSLSGQGVQETQYF. In nucleotides, the CDR3 is TGTGCCAGCAGCTTGTCTGGACAGGGCGTTCAAGAGACCCAGTACTTC. This chain connects TRBV5-8 to TRBJ2-5, with TRBD1 matching over 8 bases. The V segment lost 1 base and the J segment 2 bases; nucleotides outside the gene matches: 7. This CDR3 contains 16 residues. The germline CDR1 and CDR2 sequences are SGHTS and YDEGEE.

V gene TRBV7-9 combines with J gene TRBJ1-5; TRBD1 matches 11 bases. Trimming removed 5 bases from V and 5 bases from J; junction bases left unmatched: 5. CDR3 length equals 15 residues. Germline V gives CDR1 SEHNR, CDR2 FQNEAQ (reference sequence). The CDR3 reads CASSPGQGAHQPQHF. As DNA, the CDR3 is TGTGCCAGCAGCCCCGGACAGGGGGCGCATCAGCCCCAGCATTTT.

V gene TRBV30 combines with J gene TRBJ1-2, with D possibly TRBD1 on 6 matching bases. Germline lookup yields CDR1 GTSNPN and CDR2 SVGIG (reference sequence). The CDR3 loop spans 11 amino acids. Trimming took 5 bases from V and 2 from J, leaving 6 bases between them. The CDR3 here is CAWDRNYGYTF. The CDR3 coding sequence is TGTGCCTGGGACAGGAACTATGGCTACACCTTC.

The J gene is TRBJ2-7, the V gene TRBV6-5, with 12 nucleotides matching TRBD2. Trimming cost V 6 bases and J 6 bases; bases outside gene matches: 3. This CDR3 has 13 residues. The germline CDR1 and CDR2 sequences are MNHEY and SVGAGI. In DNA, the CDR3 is TGTGCCAGCAGGACTAGCGGGAGTTTCGAGCAGTACTTC. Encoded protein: CASRTSGSFEQYF.

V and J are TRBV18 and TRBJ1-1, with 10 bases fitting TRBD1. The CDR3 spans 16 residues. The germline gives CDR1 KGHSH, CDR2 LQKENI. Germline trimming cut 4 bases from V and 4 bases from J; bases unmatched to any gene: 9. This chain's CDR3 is CASSLRTGGEGTEAFF. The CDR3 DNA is TGTGCCAGCTCACTCAGGACAGGGGGTGAGGGCACTGAAGCTTTCTTT. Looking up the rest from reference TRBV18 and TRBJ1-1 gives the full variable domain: NAGVMQNPRHLVRRRGQEARLRCSPMKGHSHVYWYRQLPEEGLKFMVYLQKENIIDESGMPKERFSAEFPKEGPSILRIQQVVRGDSAAYFCASSLRTGGEGTEAFFGQGTRLTVV.

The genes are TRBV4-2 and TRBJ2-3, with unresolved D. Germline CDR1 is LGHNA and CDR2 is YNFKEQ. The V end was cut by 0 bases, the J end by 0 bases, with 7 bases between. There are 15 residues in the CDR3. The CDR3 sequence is CASSQDNYSTDTQYF. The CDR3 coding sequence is TGTGCCAGCAGCCAAGATAACTACAGCACAGATACGCAGTATTTT.

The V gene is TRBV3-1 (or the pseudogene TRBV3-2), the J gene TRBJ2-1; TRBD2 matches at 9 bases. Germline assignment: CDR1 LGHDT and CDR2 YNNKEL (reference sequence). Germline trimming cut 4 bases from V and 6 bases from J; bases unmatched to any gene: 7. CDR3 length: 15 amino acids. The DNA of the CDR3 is TGTGCCAGCAGCCTTACGGGACTAGCTTCCAATGAGCAGTTCTTC. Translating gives CASSLTGLASNEQFF.

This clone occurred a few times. The CDR3 sequence: CASSRTPGQLFSGNTIYF. The CDR3 coding sequence is TGTGCCAGCAGCCGAACCCCGGGACAGCTATTCTCTGGAAACACCATATATTTT. This rearrangement joins TRBV3-1 (or the pseudogene TRBV3-2) to TRBJ1-3, with 7 bases matching TRBD1. The CDR3 consists of 18 residues. V was clipped by 4 bases and J by 0 bases; unmatched bases: 12. Germline CDR1 is LGHDT and CDR2 is YNNKEL (reference sequence).

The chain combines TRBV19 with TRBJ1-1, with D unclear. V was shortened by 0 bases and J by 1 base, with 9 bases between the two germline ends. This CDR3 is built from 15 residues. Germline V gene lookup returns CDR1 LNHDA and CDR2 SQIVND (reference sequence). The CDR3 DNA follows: TGTGCCAGTAGTATAGAGGACTTTCGGAACACTGAAGCTTTCTTT. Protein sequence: CASSIEDFRNTEAFF.

The DNA for the CDR3 is TGTGCCAGCAGTCCTCCGGGACAGGGGGCAAAGCCCCAGCATTTT. As protein: CASSPPGQGAKPQHF. The chain uses TRBV28 and TRBJ1-5, with 12 bases matching TRBD1. The germline V gene has CDR1 MDHEN and CDR2 SYDVKM. V was pared by 5 bases and J by 8 bases, with 7 bases of the junction left unmatched. This CDR3 spans 15 amino acids.

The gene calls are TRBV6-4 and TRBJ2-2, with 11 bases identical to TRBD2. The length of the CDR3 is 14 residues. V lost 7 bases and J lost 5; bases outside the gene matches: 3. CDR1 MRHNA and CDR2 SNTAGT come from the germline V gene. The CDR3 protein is CASKTSGETGELFF. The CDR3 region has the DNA TGTGCCAGCAAGACTAGCGGGGAGACCGGGGAGCTGTTTTTT.

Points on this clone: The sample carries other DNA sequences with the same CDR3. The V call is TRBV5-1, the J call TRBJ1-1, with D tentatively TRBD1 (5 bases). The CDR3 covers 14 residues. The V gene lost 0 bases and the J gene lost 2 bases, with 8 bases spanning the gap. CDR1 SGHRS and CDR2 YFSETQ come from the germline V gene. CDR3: CASSLGTSNTEAFF. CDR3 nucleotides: TGCGCCAGCAGCTTGGGGACAAGTAACACTGAAGCTTTCTTT.

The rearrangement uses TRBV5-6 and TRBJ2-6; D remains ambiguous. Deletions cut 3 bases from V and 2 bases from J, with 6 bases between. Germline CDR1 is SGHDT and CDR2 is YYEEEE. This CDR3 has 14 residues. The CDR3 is CASSSSAGANVLTF. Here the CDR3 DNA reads TGTGCCAGCAGCTCTTCGGCTGGGGCCAACGTCCTGACTTTC.